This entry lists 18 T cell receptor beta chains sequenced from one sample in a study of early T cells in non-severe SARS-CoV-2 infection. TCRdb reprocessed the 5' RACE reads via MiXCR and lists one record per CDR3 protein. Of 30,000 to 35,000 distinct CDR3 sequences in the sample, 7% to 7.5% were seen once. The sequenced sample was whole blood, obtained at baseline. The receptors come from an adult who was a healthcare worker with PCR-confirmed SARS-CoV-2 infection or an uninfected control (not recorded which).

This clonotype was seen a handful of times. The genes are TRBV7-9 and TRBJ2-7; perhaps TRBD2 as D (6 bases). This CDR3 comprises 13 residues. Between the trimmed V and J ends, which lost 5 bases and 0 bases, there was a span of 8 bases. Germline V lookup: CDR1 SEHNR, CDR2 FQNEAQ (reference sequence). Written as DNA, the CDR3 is TGTGCCAGCAGCCCCGGGGGCTCCTACGAGCAGTACGTC. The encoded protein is CASSPGGSYEQYV.

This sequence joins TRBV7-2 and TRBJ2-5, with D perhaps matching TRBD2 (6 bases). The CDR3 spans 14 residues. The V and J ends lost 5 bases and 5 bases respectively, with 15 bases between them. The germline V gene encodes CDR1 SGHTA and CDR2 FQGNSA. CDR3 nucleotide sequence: TGTGCCAGCAGCATTTGGGACTCTCCGGAGACCCAGTACTTC. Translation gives CASSIWDSPETQYF.

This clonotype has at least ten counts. The CDR3 loop reads CASSQAGQSYNSPLHF. The DNA for the CDR3 is TGTGCCAGCAGCCAGGCTGGACAGAGCTATAATTCACCCCTCCACTTT. The gene calls are TRBV4-2 and TRBJ1-6, with D maybe TRBD1 (6 bases). The germline V and J ends were trimmed by 3 bases and 3 bases, with 12 bases remaining between them. This CDR3 contains 16 residues. From germline, CDR1 is LGHNA and CDR2 YNFKEQ.

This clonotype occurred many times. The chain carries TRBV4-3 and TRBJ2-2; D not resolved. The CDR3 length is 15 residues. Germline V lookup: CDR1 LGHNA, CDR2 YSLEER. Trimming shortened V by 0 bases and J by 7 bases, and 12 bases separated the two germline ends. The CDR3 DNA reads TGCGCCAGCAGCCAAGATGTACTAATTGGCGGGGAGCTGTTTTTT. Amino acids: CASSQDVLIGGELFF.

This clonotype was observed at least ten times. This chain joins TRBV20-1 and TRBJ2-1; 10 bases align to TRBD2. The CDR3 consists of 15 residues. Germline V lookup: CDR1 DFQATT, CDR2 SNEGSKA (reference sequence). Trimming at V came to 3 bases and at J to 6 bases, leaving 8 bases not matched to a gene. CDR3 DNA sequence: TGCAGTGCTAGGCTAGCGGGAGCAACCTCCAATGAGCAGTTCTTC. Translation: CSARLAGATSNEQFF.

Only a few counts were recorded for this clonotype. CDR3 sequence reads: CASSLAASGRAGAPDTQYF. The CDR3 DNA is TGTGCCAGCAGCTTAGCGGCTAGCGGGAGGGCCGGGGCACCAGATACGCAGTATTTT. The gene calls are TRBV7-8 and TRBJ2-3, with TRBD2 matching over 12 bases. The CDR3 runs to 19 residues. Germline V CDR1 and CDR2: SGHVS, FQNEAQ. The V segment lost 0 bases and the J segment 4 bases; nucleotides outside the gene matches: 11.

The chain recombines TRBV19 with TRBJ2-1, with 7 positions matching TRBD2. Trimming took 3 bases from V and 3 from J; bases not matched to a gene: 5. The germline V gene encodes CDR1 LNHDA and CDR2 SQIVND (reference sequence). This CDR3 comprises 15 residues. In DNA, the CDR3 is TGTGCCAGTAGTATTGGAACGGGAGGCTACAATGAGCAGTTCTTC. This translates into CASSIGTGGYNEQFF. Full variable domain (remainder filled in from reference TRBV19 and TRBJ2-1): DGGITQSPKYLFRKEGQNVTLSCEQNLNHDAMYWYRQDPGQGLRLIYYSQIVNDFQKGDIAEGYSVSREKKESFPLTVTSAQKNPTAFYLCASSIGTGGYNEQFFGPGTRLTVL.

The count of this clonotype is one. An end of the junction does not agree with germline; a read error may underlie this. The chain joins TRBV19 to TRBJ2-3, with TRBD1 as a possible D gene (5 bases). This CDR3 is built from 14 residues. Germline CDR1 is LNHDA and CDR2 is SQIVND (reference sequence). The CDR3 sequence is CAGSMARTYDTQYF. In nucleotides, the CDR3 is TGTGCCGGTAGTATGGCCAGGACATACGATACGCAGTATTTT.

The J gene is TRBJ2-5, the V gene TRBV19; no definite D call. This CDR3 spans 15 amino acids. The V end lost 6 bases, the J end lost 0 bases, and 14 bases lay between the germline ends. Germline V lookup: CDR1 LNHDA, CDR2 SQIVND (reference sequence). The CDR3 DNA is TGTGCCAGTAGGCCCCGGGCAGGATACCAAGAGACCCAGTACTTC. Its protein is CASRPRAGYQETQYF. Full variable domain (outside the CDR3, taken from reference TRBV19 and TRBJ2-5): DGGITQSPKYLFRKEGQNVTLSCEQNLNHDAMYWYRQDPGQGLRLIYYSQIVNDFQKGDIAEGYSVSREKKESFPLTVTSAQKNPTAFYLCASRPRAGYQETQYFGPGTRLLVL.

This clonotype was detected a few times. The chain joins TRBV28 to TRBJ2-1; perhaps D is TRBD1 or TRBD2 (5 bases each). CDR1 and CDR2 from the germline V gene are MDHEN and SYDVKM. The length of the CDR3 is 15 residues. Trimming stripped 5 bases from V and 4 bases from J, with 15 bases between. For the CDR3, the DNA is TGTGCCAGCAGTGGATCCGGGACGGCTTACAATGAGCAGTTCTTC. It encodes CASSGSGTAYNEQFF.

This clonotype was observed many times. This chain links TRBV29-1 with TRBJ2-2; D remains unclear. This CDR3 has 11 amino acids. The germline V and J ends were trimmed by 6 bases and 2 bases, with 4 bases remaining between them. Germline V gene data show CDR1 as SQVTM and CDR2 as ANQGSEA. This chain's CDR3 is CSVKNTGELFF. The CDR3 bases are TGCAGCGTGAAAAACACCGGGGAGCTGTTTTTT.

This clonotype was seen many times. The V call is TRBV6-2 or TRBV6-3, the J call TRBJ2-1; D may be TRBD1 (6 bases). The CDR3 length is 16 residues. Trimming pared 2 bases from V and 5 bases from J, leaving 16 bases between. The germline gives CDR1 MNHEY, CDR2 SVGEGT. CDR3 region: CASSYGPWTVHNEQFF. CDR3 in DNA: TGTGCCAGCAGTTACGGGCCCTGGACAGTTCACAATGAGCAGTTCTTC.

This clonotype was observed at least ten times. The CDR3 spells CSVIPVGQQNTGELFF. CDR3 DNA sequence: TGCAGCGTGATACCCGTGGGACAGCAGAACACCGGGGAGCTGTTTTTT. The chain has TRBV29-1 and TRBJ2-2; the match to TRBD1 covers 7 bases. V gave up 6 bases and J gave up 1 base; unmatched junction bases: 11. Germline CDR1 reads SQVTM; CDR2 reads ANQGSEA. The CDR3 runs 16 residues.

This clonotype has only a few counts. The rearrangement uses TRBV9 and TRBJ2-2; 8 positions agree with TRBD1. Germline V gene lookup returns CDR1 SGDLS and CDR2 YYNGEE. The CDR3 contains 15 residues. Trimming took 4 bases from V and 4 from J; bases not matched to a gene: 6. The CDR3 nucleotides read TGTGCCAGCAGCTCCCGGACAGGGTTCACCGGGGAGCTGTTTTTT. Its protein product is CASSSRTGFTGELFF.

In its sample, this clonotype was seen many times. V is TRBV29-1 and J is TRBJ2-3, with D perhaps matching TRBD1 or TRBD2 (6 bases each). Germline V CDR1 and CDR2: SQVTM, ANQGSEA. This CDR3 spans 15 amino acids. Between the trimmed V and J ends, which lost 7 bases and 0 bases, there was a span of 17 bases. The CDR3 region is CSAPPRGLSTDTQYF. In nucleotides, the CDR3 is TGCAGCGCTCCACCCAGGGGACTTAGCACAGATACGCAGTATTTT.

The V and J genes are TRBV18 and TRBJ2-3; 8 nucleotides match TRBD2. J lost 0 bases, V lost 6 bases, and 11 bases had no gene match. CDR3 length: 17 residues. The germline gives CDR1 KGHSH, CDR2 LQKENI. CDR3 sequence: CASSPIRASGSTDTQYF. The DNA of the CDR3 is TGTGCCAGCTCCCCTATCCGGGCTAGCGGGAGCACAGATACGCAGTATTTT. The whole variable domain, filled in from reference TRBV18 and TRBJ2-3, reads NAGVMQNPRHLVRRRGQEARLRCSPMKGHSHVYWYRQLPEEGLKFMVYLQKENIIDESGMPKERFSAEFPKEGPSILRIQQVVRGDSAAYFCASSPIRASGSTDTQYFGPGTRLTVL.

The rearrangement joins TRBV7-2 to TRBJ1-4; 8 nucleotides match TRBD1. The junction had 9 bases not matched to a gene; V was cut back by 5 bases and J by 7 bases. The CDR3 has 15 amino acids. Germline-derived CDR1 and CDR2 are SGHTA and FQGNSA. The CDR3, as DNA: TGTGCCAGCAGCCAGCTCGAGGACAGGGCTGAAAAACTGTTTTTT. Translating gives CASSQLEDRAEKLFF.

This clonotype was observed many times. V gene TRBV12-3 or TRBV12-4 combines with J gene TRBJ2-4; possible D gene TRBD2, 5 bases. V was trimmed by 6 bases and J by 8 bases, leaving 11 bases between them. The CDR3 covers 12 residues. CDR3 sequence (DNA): TGTGCCAGCAGCGTTACTAGGGACATTCAGTACTTC. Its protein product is CASSVTRDIQYF.